These 25 T cell receptor beta chains were sequenced from one sample in a study of blood T cells in healthy people across ages. A second PCR, run for about 7 to 11 cycles, used a sample-barcoded 5' primer plus a J-beta primer mix. Each CDR3 protein is one row after TCRdb ran MiXCR on the 5' RACE reads. The table records more than 550,000 distinct CDR3 sequences, 22% of them present only once. Sequencing was performed on blood. These receptors originate from a man between 65 and 85 years old in good health.

This clonotype was counted only a few times. The chain employs TRBV29-1 and TRBJ2-7; TRBD1 agrees at 7 bases. The germline V gene has CDR1 SQVTM and CDR2 ANQGSEA. The CDR3 is 9 amino acids. V lost 5 bases, J lost 12 bases, and 4 bases stayed unmatched. CDR3 coding DNA: TGCAGCGTTACCGGGACAGCGTACGTC. This gives the protein CSVTGTAYV.

The chain links TRBV6-5 to TRBJ1-1; TRBD1 is a possible D gene (5 bases). This CDR3 comprises 11 residues. Germline CDR1 is MNHEY and CDR2 is SVGAGI. V was pared by 8 bases and J by 6 bases, with 10 bases between. The CDR3 region has the DNA TGTGCCAGCGGGAGGGGCGCTGAAGCTTTCTTT. Amino acid sequence: CASGRGAEAFF.

This clonotype was seen more than once but under ten times. The rearrangement links TRBV7-6 to TRBJ2-3, with 7 bases that match TRBD1. The CDR3 consists of 20 residues. V gave up 4 bases and J gave up 1 base; unmatched junction bases: 20. CDR1 and CDR2 from the germline V gene are SGHVS and FNYEAQ. The CDR3, as DNA: TGTGCCAGCAGCTCACCGGCGGAGGACAGGACCAAATCTGGCACAGATACGCAGTATTTT. This translates into CASSSPAEDRTKSGTDTQYF.

This chain links TRBV6-1 with TRBJ1-6; maybe TRBD1 (6 bases). Trimming removed 3 bases at V and 8 bases at J, with 17 bases between. The CDR3 length is 16 residues. Germline V gene lookup returns CDR1 MNHNS and CDR2 SASEGT. In DNA, the CDR3 is TGTGCCAGCAGTGACTACCGGGACATACGGCATTCACCCCTCCACTTT. Translated: CASSDYRDIRHSPLHF.

The sample holds a few counts of this clonotype. The chain employs TRBV20-1 and TRBJ1-1, with a tentative D call TRBD1 (5 bases). CDR3 size: 14 residues. V was shortened by 5 bases and J by 5 bases, with 18 bases between the two germline ends. CDR1 and CDR2 from the germline V gene are DFQATT and SNEGSKA (reference sequence). The CDR3 nucleotides read TGCAGTGCTCCAGACTCCGGGGGTAGGACTGAAGCTTTCTTT. Protein: CSAPDSGGRTEAFF.

V is TRBV28 and J is TRBJ2-1; D gene unclear. The end of the DNA is better explained by TRBJ2-7, so the J call may be wrong. This CDR3 is 13 amino acids long. Germline CDR1 is MDHEN and CDR2 is SYDVKM. CDR3 DNA: TGTGCCAGCAGCACGGGCCCGAGAAGGGAGCAGTACTTC. As protein: CASSTGPRREQYF.

This clonotype occurred a few times. This chain joins TRBV20-1 and TRBJ2-7, with 7 positions matching TRBD1. CDR1 is DFQATT and CDR2 is SNEGSKA in the germline V gene (reference sequence). The CDR3 is made up of 15 amino acids. With 5 bases clipped from V and 0 bases from J, the junction kept 10 bases outside the gene matches. In nucleotides, the CDR3 is TGCAGTGCTCCAAAGACAGGGCCATCCTCCTACGAGCAGTACTTC. Protein product: CSAPKTGPSSYEQYF.

This clonotype has more than one count but fewer than ten. The rearrangement uses TRBV20-1 and TRBJ2-5; 8 bases are a match to TRBD2. The better agreement between TRBJ2-1 and the DNA end casts doubt on the J call. Germline values: CDR1 DFQATT, CDR2 SNEGSKA (reference sequence). The CDR3 loop spans 18 amino acids. CDR3 bases: TGCAGTGCTAGCCCCCCGAGGGTAGCGGGGTCACTGTACAATGAGCAGTTCTTC. Protein product: CSASPPRVAGSLYNEQFF.

The chain recombines TRBV29-1 with TRBJ2-1; 8 bases agree with TRBD2. Germline loops: CDR1 SQVTM, CDR2 ANQGSEA. Trimming cost V 5 bases and J 7 bases; bases outside gene matches: 13. CDR3 length: 15 amino acids. CDR3 loop: CSVIPFSGSSNEQFF. The CDR3 nucleotides are TGCAGCGTTATCCCCTTCAGCGGGAGTTCGAATGAGCAGTTCTTC.

This clonotype was seen a handful of times. The V and J genes are TRBV7-7 and TRBJ2-1, with 8 bases aligning to TRBD1. The germline gives CDR1 SSHAT, CDR2 FNYEAQ (reference sequence). This CDR3 spans 15 amino acids. After removal of 5 bases from V and 5 bases from J, the junction contained 8 bases not matched to a gene. CDR3 nucleotides: TGTGCCAGCAGCAGGACAGGGTGGGCCGACAATGAGCAGTTCTTC. As protein: CASSRTGWADNEQFF.

This clonotype has only a few counts. The chain couples TRBV7-8 to TRBJ2-5; the match to TRBD2 covers 9 bases. There are 15 residues in the CDR3. V was pared by 5 bases and J by 4 bases, with 8 bases of the junction left unmatched. Per the germline V gene, CDR1 is SGHVS and CDR2 is FQNEAQ. CDR3 DNA sequence: TGTGCCAGCAGCGTCCCGAATAGCGGGAGAGAGACCCAGTACTTC. Protein sequence: CASSVPNSGRETQYF.

The J gene is TRBJ2-1, the V gene TRBV9; 14 bases line up with TRBD2. With 3 bases clipped from V and 10 bases from J, the junction kept 12 bases outside the gene matches. The V gene's germline CDR1 is SGDLS and CDR2 YYNGEE. This CDR3 region has 17 residues. The CDR3 DNA follows: TGTGCCAGCAGCGCAGGGACGGGACTAGCGGGAGTAAAGGAGCAGTTCTTC. Translation: CASSAGTGLAGVKEQFF.

The V and J genes are TRBV12-3 or TRBV12-4 and TRBJ2-1; D is possibly TRBD1 or TRBD2 (5 bases each). The CDR3 extends over 14 amino acids. V gave up 8 bases and J gave up 5 bases, with 16 bases separating them. The CDR3 sequence is CASGIPGPHNEQFF. The CDR3, as DNA: TGTGCCAGCGGGATACCGGGACCTCACAATGAGCAGTTCTTC.

The V call is TRBV6-5, the J call TRBJ2-3; D may match TRBD1 or TRBD2 (9 bases each). The length of the CDR3 is 17 residues. Trimming took off 0 bases at V and 9 bases at J, with 22 bases between the two ends. Germline V gene lookup returns CDR1 MNHEY and CDR2 SVGAGI. The CDR3 spells CASSYSVDSGGQGTQYF. DNA for the CDR3: TGTGCCAGCAGTTACTCAGTGGATAGCGGGGGACAGGGCACGCAGTATTTT.

The chain uses TRBV9 and TRBJ1-2, with 7 nucleotides matching TRBD1. V lost 1 base to trimming and J lost 3 bases; unmatched junction nucleotides: 3. The CDR3 consists of 14 residues. Germline CDR1 is SGDLS and CDR2 is YYNGEE. The CDR3 spells CASSVTGDDYGYTF. The DNA for the CDR3 is TGTGCCAGCAGCGTAACAGGGGACGACTATGGCTACACCTTC.

V and J are TRBV20-1 and TRBJ2-7; 8 bases match TRBD2. Trimming took 3 bases from V and 11 from J; bases not matched to a gene: 12. The CDR3 spans 13 residues. Germline V gene data show CDR1 as DFQATT and CDR2 as SNEGSKA (reference sequence). The CDR3 region has the DNA TGCAGTGCTAGCACCAGAAGCGGGAGATCGAAGTACTTC. This translates into CSASTRSGRSKYF.

This chain links TRBV3-1 with TRBJ2-1, with 8 bases fitting TRBD2. Gene TRBJ2-7 matches the end of the DNA better, so the J call may be wrong. Germline V gene data show CDR1 as LGHDT and CDR2 as YNNKEL (reference sequence). The CDR3 contains 13 residues. CDR3 sequence: CASSQIAGSEQYV. The CDR3 DNA reads as TGTGCCAGCAGCCAAATAGCGGGATCGGAGCAGTACGTC.

V and J are TRBV12-3 or TRBV12-4 and TRBJ2-1, with D uncertain. The CDR3 runs to 13 residues. Trimming pared 5 bases from V and 6 bases from J, leaving 11 bases between. CDR3 bases: TGTGCCAGCAGTACCGACTCCCCCAATGAGCAGTTCTTC. Encoded protein: CASSTDSPNEQFF.

The table lists this clonotype with a few counts. The chain combines TRBV3-1 with TRBJ2-3, with a possible D match to TRBD1 (5 bases). Germline CDR1 reads LGHDT; CDR2 reads YNNKEL (reference sequence). Trimming took off 4 bases at V and 1 base at J, with 12 bases between the two ends. There are 15 residues in the CDR3. The CDR3 coding sequence is TGTGCCAGCAGCCCCCGTGGGGCCGGCACAGATACGCAGTATTTT. It yields the protein CASSPRGAGTDTQYF.

The sample holds a few counts of this clonotype. V usage is TRBV20-1 and J usage is TRBJ2-1; D possibly corresponds to TRBD2 (5 bases). CDR1 DFQATT and CDR2 SNEGSKA come from the germline V gene (reference sequence). The CDR3 runs 13 residues. The V and J ends lost 0 bases and 8 bases respectively, with 11 bases between them. CDR3 coding DNA: TGCAGTGCTAGAGAACTAGTTAGCGATGAGCAGTTCTTC. Translation gives CSARELVSDEQFF.

The V gene is TRBV28, the J gene TRBJ1-2; no clear D gene. CDR1 is MDHEN and CDR2 is SYDVKM in the germline V gene. V lost 5 bases and J lost 7, with 17 bases in between. This CDR3 comprises 14 residues. The CDR3 loop reads CASSRTVPSGGYTF. In nucleotides, the CDR3 is TGTGCCAGCAGTCGAACTGTCCCAAGCGGTGGCTACACCTTC.

V is TRBV28 and J is TRBJ2-1, with a possible D match to TRBD2 (7 bases). Germline V gene sequence: CDR1 MDHEN, CDR2 SYDVKM. Trimming shortened V by 6 bases and J by 2 bases, and 17 bases separated the two germline ends. The CDR3 loop spans 16 amino acids. CDR3 protein: CASRVYAGDTYNEQFF. CDR3 coding DNA: TGTGCCAGCAGGGTGTATGCGGGGGACACCTACAATGAGCAGTTCTTC.

The chain uses TRBV2 and TRBJ1-2; 11 nucleotides agree with TRBD1. This CDR3 spans 14 amino acids. CDR1 is SNHLY, CDR2 FYNNEI, per germline. V dropped 8 bases and J dropped 5; count of bases not matched to a gene: 7. CDR3 sequence (DNA): TGTGCCAGCCGTGGACAGGGGGCTCAGTATGGCTACACCTTC. Its translation is CASRGQGAQYGYTF. The full variable domain, completed using reference TRBV2 and TRBJ1-2, is EPEVTQTPSHQVTQMGQEVILRCVPISNHLYFYWYRQILGQKVEFLVSFYNNEISEKSEIFDDQFSVERPDGSNFTLKIRSTKLEDSAMYFCASRGQGAQYGYTFGSGTRLTVV.

This clonotype was seen a few times. The chain links TRBV15 to TRBJ1-5; 7 bases fit TRBD1. V was pared by 0 bases and J by 5 bases, with 13 bases of the junction left unmatched. The germline CDR1 and CDR2 sequences are LNHNV and YYDKDF (reference sequence). This CDR3 spans 18 amino acids. The CDR3 region is CATSRDRGGPRKDQPQHF. The CDR3 region has the DNA TGTGCCACCAGCAGAGATAGAGGGGGCCCGAGAAAAGATCAGCCCCAGCATTTT.

Regarding this clonotype: One end of the junction does not line up with germline, which may come from a read error. The chain joins TRBV11-2 to TRBJ2-1; the D call may be TRBD1 or TRBD2 (5 bases each). The CDR3 totals 16 residues. Germline loops: CDR1 SGHAT, CDR2 FQNNGV. The CDR3 DNA sequence: TGTGCCAGCAGCTTAGCGGGGCGGAGCTCCTACAGTGAGCAGTTCTTC. Amino acid sequence: CASSLAGRSSYSEQFF.